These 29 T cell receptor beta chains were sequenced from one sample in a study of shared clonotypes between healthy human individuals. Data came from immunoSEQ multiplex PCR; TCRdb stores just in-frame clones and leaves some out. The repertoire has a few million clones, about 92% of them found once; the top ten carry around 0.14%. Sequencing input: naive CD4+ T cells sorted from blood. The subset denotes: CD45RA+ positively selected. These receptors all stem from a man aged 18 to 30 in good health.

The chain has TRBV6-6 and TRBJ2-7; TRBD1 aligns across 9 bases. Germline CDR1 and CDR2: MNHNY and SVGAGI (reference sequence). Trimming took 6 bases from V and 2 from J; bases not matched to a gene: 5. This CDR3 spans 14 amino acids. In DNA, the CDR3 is TGTGCCAGCAGGGGTAGGACAGGGGCCTACGAGCAGTACTTC. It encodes CASRGRTGAYEQYF.

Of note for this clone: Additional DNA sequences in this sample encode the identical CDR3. The CDR3 region has the DNA TGTGCCAGCAGCCAGAACTATGGCTACACCTTC. This gives the protein CASSQNYGYTF. J is TRBJ1-2 and V is TRBV9; the D is unclear. Trimming took off 4 bases at V and 2 bases at J, with 3 bases between the two ends. The length of the CDR3 is 11 residues. Germline V gives CDR1 SGDLS, CDR2 YYNGEE.

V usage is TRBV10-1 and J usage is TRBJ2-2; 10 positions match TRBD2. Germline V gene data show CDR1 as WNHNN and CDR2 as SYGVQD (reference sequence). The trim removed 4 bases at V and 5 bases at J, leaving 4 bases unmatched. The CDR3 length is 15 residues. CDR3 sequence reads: CASSGKTSGTGELFF. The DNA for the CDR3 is TGCGCCAGCAGTGGAAAGACTAGCGGGACCGGGGAGCTGTTTTTT.

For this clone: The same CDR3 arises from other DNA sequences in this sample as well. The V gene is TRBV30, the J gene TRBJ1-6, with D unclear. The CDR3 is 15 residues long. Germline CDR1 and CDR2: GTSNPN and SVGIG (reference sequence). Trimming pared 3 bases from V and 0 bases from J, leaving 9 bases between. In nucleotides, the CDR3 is TGTGCCTGGAGCCGACTCAACTCCTATAATTCACCCCTCCACTTT. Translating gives CAWSRLNSYNSPLHF.

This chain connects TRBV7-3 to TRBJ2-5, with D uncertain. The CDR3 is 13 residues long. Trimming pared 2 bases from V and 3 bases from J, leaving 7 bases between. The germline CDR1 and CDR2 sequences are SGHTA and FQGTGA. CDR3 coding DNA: TGTGCCAGCAGCTTATTGGGGAAAGAGACCCAGTACTTC. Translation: CASSLLGKETQYF.

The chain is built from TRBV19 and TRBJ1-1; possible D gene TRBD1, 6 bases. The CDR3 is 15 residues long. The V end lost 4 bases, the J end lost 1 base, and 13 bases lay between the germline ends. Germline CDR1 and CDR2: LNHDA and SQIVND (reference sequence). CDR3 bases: TGTGCCAGTAGTAAGGTCGGCAGGGGGAACACTGAAGCTTTCTTT. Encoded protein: CASSKVGRGNTEAFF.

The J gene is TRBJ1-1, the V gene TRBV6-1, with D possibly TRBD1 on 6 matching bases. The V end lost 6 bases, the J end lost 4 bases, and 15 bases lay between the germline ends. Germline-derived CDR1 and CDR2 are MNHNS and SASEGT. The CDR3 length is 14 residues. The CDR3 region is CASREGGKGTEAFF. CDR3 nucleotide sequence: TGTGCCAGCAGGGAGGGGGGGAAGGGCACTGAAGCTTTCTTT.

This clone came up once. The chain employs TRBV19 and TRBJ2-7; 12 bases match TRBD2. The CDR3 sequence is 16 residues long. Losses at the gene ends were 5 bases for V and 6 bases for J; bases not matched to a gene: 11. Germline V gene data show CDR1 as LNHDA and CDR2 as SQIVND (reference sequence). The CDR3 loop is CASSPGLAGSAIEQYF. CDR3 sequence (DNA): TGTGCCAGTAGTCCCGGACTAGCGGGATCCGCGATCGAGCAGTACTTC.

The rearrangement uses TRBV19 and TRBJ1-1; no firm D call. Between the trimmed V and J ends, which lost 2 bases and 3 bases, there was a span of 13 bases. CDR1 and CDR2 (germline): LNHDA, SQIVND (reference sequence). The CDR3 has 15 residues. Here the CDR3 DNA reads TGTGCCAGTAGTATACAACACGGGATGGACACTGAAGCTTTCTTT. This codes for CASSIQHGMDTEAFF.

CDR3 in DNA: TGTGCCACCAGCAGAGGGTCGCTAGCGGCATACAATGAGCAGTTCTTC. The encoded protein is CATSRGSLAAYNEQFF. The rearrangement joins TRBV15 to TRBJ2-1; 7 nucleotides match TRBD2. The V and J ends lost 1 base and 4 bases, in that order; junction bases with no gene match: 7. The CDR3 covers 16 residues. Germline V CDR1 and CDR2: LNHNV, YYDKDF (reference sequence).

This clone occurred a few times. The CDR3 here is CASSFNRVTDEQYF. The CDR3, as DNA: TGCGCCAGCAGCTTCAACAGGGTTACAGACGAGCAGTACTTC. The rearrangement joins TRBV5-1 to TRBJ2-7; D may be TRBD1 (6 bases). The CDR3 loop spans 14 amino acids. V gave up 2 bases and J gave up 5 bases, with 14 bases separating them. The V gene's germline CDR1 is SGHRS and CDR2 YFSETQ.

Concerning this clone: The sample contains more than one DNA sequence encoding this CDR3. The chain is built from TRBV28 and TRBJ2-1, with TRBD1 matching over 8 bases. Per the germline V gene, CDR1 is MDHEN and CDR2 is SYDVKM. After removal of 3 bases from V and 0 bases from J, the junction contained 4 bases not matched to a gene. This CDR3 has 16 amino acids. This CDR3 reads CASSFPGQGSYNEQFF. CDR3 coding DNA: TGTGCCAGCAGTTTTCCCGGACAGGGCTCCTACAATGAGCAGTTCTTC.

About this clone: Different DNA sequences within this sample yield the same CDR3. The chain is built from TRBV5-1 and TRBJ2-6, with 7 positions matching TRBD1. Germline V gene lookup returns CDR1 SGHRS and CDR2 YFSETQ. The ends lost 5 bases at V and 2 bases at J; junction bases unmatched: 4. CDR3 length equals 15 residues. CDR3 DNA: TGCGCCAGCAGTACCGACAGGGCTGGGGCCAACGTCCTGACTTTC. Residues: CASSTDRAGANVLTF. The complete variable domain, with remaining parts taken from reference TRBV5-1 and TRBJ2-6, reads KAGVTQTPRYLIKTRGQQVTLSCSPISGHRSVSWYQQTPGQGLQFLFEYFSETQRNKGNFPGRFSGRQFSNSRSEMNVSTLELGDSALYLCASSTDRAGANVLTFGAGSRLTVL.

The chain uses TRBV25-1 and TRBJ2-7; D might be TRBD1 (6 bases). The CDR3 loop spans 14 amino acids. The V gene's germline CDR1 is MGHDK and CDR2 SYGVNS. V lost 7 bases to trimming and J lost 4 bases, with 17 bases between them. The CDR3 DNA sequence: TGTGCCAGCAAGGTCCCAGGGGCCGGGTACGAGCAGTACTTC. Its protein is CASKVPGAGYEQYF.

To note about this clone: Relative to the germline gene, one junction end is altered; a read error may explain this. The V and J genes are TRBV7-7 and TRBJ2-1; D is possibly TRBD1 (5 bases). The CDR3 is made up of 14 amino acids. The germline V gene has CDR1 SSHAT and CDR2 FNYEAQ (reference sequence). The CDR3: CASSLGVAGNEQFF. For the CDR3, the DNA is TGTGCTAGCAGCTTAGGGGTAGCAGGGAATGAGCAGTTCTTC.

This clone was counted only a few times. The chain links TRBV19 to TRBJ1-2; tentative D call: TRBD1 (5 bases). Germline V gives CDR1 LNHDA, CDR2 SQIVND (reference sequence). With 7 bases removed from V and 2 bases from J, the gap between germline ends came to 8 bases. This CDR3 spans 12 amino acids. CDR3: CASMGRNYGYTF. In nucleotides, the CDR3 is TGTGCCAGTATGGGACGAAACTATGGCTACACCTTC.

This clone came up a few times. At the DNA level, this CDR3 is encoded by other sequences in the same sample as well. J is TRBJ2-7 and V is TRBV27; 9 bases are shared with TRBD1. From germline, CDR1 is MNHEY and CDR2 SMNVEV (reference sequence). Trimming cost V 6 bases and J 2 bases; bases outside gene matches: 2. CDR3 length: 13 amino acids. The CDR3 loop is CASSGQGPYEQYF. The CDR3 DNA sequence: TGTGCCAGCAGCGGACAGGGGCCCTACGAGCAGTACTTC.

CDR3 residues: CATSRDRKGASTDTQYF. In DNA, the CDR3 is TGTGCCACCAGCAGAGATCGCAAGGGCGCAAGCACAGATACGCAGTATTTT. The chain joins TRBV15 to TRBJ2-3; D unresolved. Germline V gene lookup returns CDR1 LNHNV and CDR2 YYDKDF (reference sequence). The CDR3 sequence is 17 residues long. V lost 0 bases and J 0 bases, leaving 13 bases between the germline ends.

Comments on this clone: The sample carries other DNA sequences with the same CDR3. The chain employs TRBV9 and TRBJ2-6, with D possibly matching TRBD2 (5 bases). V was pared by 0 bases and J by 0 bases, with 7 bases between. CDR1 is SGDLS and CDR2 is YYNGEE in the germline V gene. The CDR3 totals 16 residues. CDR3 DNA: TGTGCCAGCAGCGTAGGTGGGAGCTCTGGGGCCAACGTCCTGACTTTC. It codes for CASSVGGSSGANVLTF.

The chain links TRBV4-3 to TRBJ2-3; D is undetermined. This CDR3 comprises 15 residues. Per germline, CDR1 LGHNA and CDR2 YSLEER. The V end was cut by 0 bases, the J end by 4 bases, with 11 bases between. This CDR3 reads CASSQDPANSDTQYF. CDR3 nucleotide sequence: TGCGCCAGCAGCCAAGATCCGGCAAACTCAGATACGCAGTATTTT.

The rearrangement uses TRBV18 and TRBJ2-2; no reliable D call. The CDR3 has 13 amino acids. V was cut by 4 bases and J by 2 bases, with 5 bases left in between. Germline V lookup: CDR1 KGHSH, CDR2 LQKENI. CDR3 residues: CASSQFNTGELFF. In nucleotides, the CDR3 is TGTGCCAGCTCACAATTTAACACCGGGGAGCTGTTTTTT.

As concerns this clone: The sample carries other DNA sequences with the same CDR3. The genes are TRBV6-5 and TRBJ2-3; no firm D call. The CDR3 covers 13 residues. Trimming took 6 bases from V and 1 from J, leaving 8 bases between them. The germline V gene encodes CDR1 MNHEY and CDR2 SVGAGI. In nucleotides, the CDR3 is TGTGCCAGCAGGCACACCGGCACAGATACGCAGTATTTT. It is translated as CASRHTGTDTQYF.

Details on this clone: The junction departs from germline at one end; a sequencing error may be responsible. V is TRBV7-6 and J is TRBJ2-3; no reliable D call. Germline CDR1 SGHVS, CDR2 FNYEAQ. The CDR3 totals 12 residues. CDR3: CASSLSIDTQYF. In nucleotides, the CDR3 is TGTGCCAGCAGCCTTAGCATAGATACGCAGTATTTT.

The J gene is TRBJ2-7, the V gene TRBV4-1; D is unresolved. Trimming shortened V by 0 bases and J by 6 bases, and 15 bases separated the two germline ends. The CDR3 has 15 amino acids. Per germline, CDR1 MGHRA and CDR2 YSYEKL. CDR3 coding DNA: TGCGCCAGCAGCCAAGATAACATACTCTATCTCGAGCAGTACTTC. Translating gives CASSQDNILYLEQYF.

In DNA form, the CDR3 reads TGTGCCAGCAGTGAATTCGGAAGGACAACTAATGAAAAACTGTTTTTT. Its protein product is CASSEFGRTTNEKLFF. J is TRBJ1-4 and V is TRBV25-1, with D unresolved. The CDR3 totals 16 residues. CDR1 and CDR2 (germline): MGHDK, SYGVNS. V was clipped by 1 base and J by 0 bases, with 9 bases between them.

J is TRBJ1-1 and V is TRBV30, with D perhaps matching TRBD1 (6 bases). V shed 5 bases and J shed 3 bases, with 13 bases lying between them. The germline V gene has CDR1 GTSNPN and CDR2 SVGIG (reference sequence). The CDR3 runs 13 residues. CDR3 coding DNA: TGTGCCTGGGGAGGGGGAAGGGACACTGAAGCTTTCTTT. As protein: CAWGGGRDTEAFF. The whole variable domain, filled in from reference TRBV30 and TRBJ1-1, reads SQTIHQWPATLVQPVGSPLSLECTVEGTSNPNLYWYRQAAGRGLQLLFYSVGIGQISSEVPQNLSASRPQDRQFILSSKKLLLSDSGFYLCAWGGGRDTEAFFGQGTRLTVV.

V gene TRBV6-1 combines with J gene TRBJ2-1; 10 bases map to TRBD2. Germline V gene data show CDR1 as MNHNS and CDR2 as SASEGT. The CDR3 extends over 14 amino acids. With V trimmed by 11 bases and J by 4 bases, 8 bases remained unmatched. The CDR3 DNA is TGTGCCGGCCCTAGCGGGAGCGCTTACAATGAGCAGTTCTTC. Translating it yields CAGPSGSAYNEQFF.

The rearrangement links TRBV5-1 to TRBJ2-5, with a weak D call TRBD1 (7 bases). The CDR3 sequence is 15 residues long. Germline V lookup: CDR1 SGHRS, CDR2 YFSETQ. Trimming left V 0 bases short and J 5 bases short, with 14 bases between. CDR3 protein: CASSLVQGGMETQYF. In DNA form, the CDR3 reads TGCGCCAGCAGCTTGGTGCAGGGGGGAATGGAGACCCAGTACTTC.

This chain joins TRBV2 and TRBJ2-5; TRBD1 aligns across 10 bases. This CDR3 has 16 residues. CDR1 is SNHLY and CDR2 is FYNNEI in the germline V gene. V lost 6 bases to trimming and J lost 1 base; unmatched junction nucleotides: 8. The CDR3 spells CASSEWDRGPQETQYF. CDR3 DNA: TGTGCCAGCAGCGAGTGGGACAGGGGCCCCCAAGAGACCCAGTACTTC.